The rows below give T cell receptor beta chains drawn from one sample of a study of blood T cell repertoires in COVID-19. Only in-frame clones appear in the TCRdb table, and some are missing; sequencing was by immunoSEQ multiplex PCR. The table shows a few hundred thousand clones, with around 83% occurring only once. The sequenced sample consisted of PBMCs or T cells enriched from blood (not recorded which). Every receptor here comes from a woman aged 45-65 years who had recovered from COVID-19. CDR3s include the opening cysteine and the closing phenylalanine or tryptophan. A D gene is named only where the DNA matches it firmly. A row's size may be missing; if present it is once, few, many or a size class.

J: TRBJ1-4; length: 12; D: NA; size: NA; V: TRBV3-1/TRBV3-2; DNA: TGTGCCAGCAGCCAGATAGATGAAAAACTGTTTTTT; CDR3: CASSQIDEKLFF
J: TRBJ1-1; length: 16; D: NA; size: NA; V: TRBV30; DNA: TGTGCCTGGAGCCAAACAGGTTTCTCAAGGAACACTGAAGCTTTCTTT; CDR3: CAWSQTGFSRNTEAFF
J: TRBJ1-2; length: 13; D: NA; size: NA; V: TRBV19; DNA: TGTGCCAGTAGTATCGAGGGGAGGGCCGGCTACACCTTC; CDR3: CASSIEGRAGYTF
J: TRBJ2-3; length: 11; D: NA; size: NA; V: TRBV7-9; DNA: TGTGCCAGCAGCGAGCGGGATACGCAGTATTTT; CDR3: CASSERDTQYF
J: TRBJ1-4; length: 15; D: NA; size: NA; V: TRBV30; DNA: TGTGCCTGGAGTGTACAAGACAAAAGGGGGGAAAAACTGTTTTTT; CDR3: CAWSVQDKRGEKLFF
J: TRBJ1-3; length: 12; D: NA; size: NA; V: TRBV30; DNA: TGTGCCCTTGACAGGATTGGAAACACCATATATTTT; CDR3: CALDRIGNTIYF
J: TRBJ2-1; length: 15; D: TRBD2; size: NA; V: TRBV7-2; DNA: TGTGCCAGCAGCTACACTAGCGGGATAGGCAATGAGCAGTTCTTC; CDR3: CASSYTSGIGNEQFF
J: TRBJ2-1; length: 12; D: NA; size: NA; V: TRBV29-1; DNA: TGCAGCGTAGCGGGTAACAACAATGAGCAGTTCTTC; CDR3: CSVAGNNNEQFF
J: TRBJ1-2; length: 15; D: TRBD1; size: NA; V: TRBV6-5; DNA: TGTGCCAGCAGTTCCGCAGGGGGACTCTTCTATGGCTACACCTTC; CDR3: CASSSAGGLFYGYTF
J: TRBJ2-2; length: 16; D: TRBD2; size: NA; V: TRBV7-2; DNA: TGTGCCAGCAGCTTACTAGCGGGGGGGAACACCGGGGAGCTGTTTTTT; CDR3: CASSLLAGGNTGELFF
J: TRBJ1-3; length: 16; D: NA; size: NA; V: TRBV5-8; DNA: TGTGCCAGCAGCTTCCGGAGGACGGATATCAAGAACACCATATATTTT; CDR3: CASSFRRTDIKNTIYF
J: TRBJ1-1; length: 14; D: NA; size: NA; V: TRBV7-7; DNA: TGTGCCAGCAGCTTAGTCCAAGGGACACTTGAAGCTTTCTTT; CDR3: CASSLVQGTLEAFF
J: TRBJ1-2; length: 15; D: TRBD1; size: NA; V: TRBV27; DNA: TGTGCCAGCAGTTGGAGACAGGGGGCAGTGTATGGCTACACCTTC; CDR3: CASSWRQGAVYGYTF
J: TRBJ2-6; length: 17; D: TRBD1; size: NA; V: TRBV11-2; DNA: TGTGCCAGCAGCTTCGGGACAGGGGCCTCTGGGGCCAACGTCCTGACTTTC; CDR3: CASSFGTGASGANVLTF
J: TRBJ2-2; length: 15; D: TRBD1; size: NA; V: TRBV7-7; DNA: TGTGCCAGCACCGCAGGGGGTACGAACACCGGGGAGCTGTTTTTT; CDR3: CASTAGGTNTGELFF
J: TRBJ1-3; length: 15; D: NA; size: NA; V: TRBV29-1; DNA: TGCAGCGTAACTTTTGGCGGGTCCTCTGGAAACACCATATATTTT; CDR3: CSVTFGGSSGNTIYF
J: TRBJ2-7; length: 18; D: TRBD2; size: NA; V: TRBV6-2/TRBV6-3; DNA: TGTGCCAGCAGTTTCGGTGCTAGCGGGAGGAATCCCTCCTACGAGCAGTACTTC; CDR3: CASSFGASGRNPSYEQYF
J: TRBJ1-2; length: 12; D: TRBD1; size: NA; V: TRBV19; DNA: TGTGCCACCCAGGGGACAGTCTATGGCTACACCTTC; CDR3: CATQGTVYGYTF
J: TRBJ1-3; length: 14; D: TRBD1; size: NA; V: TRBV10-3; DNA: TGTGCCATCAGGCCACAGGGGGCTGGAAACACCATATATTTT; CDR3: CAIRPQGAGNTIYF
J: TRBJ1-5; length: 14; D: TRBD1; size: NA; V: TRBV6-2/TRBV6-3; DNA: TGTGCCAGCAGTCAGGACAGGGGACGACAGCCCCAGCATTTT; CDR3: CASSQDRGRQPQHF
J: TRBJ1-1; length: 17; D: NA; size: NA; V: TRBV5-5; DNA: TGTGCCAGCAGCAATAAATCGCGGGACCGTGCATATAATGAAGCTTTCTTT; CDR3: CASSNKSRDRAYNEAFF
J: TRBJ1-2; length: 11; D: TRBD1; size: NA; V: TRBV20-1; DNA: TGCAGTGCCACAGACAGGGCTGGCTACACCTTC; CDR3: CSATDRAGYTF
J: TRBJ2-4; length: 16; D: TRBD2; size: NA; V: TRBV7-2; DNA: TGTGCCAGCAGCGCTATAGCGGGAGGGCCGGGAAACATTCAGTACTTC; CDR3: CASSAIAGGPGNIQYF
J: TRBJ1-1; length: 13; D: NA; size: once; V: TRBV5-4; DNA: TGTGCCAGCAGCAGACAGGTGAACACTGAAGCTTTCTTT; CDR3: CASSRQVNTEAFF
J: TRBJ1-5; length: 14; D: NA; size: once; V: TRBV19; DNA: TGTGCCAGTAGCCCGTCGTATAGCAATCAGCCCCAGCATTTT; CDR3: CASSPSYSNQPQHF
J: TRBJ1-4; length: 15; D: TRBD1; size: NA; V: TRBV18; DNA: TGTGCCAGCTCACGAAGCGGACAGGGTTGGGAAAAACTGTTTTTT; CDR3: CASSRSGQGWEKLFF
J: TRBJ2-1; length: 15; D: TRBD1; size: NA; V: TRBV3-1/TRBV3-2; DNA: TGTGCCAGCAGCCTCGAACGGACAGGGGGCAATGAGCAGTTCTTC; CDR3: CASSLERTGGNEQFF
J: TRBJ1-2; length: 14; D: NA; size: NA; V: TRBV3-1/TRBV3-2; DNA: TGTGCCAGCAGCCAAGAGACCAGCGGCTATGGCTACACCTTC; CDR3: CASSQETSGYGYTF
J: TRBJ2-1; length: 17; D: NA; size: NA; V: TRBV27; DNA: TGTGCCAGCACACATTACAATAGTCCCGGGTCCTACAATGAGCAGTTCTTC; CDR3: CASTHYNSPGSYNEQFF
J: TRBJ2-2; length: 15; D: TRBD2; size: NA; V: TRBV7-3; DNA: TGTGCCAGCAGCTTAAGACTAGCGGTCCCCGGGGAGCTGTTTTTT; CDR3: CASSLRLAVPGELFF
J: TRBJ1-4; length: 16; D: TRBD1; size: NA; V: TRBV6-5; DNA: TGTGCCAGCAGTTATTTAGGACAGGGGGGTAATGAAAAACTGTTTTTT; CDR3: CASSYLGQGGNEKLFF
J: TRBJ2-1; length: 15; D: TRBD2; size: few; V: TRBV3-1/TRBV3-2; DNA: TGTGCCAGCAGCCTCACTAGCGCCTCCTACAATGAGCAGTTCTTC; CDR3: CASSLTSASYNEQFF
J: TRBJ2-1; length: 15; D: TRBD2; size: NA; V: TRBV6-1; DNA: TGTGCCAGCAGTGAAAAGCGGGGGGCTTGGGATGAGCAGTTCTTC; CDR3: CASSEKRGAWDEQFF
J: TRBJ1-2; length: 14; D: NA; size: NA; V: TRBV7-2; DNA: TGTGCCAGCAGCCCGGAGACTGGAAGAAGGGGCTACACCTTC; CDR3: CASSPETGRRGYTF
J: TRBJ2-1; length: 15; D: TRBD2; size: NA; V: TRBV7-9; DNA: TGTGCCAGCAGCTTAGTAGCGGGGGGGTACAATGAGCAGTTCTTC; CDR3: CASSLVAGGYNEQFF
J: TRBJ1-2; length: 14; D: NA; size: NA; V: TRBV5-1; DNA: TGCGCCAGCAGCTTGTCCGACAAGTACTATGGCTACACCTTC; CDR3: CASSLSDKYYGYTF
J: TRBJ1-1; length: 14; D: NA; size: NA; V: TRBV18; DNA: TGTGCCAGCTCACCAGGCACAGGGAGCGCTGAAGCTTTCTTT; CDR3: CASSPGTGSAEAFF
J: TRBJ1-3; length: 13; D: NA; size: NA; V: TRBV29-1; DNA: TGCAGCGTTACAGAAGACTCTGGAAACACCATATATTTT; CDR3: CSVTEDSGNTIYF
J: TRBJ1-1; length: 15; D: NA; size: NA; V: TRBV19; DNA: TGTGCCAGTAGTATCATTGAGGGTAGTTGGACTGAAGCTTTCTTT; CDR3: CASSIIEGSWTEAFF
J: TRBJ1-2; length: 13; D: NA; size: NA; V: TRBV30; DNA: TGTGCCTGGAGTGTATGGGGGCAGTATGGCTACACCTTC; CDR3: CAWSVWGQYGYTF
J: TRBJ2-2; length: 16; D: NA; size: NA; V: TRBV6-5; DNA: TGTGCCAGCAGTTATGCCGGGACACCCTCCGGCGGGGAGCTGTTTTTT; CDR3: CASSYAGTPSGGELFF
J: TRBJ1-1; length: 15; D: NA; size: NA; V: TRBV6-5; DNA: TGTGCCAGCAGTTACTCGACCACCTCGGGCACTGAAGCTTTCTTT; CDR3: CASSYSTTSGTEAFF
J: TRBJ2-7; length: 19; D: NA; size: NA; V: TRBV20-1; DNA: TGCAGTGCTAGTGGCAGAATAAGAGGTTCTGAACAAACCTTGTACGAGCAGTACTTC; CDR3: CSASGRIRGSEQTLYEQYF
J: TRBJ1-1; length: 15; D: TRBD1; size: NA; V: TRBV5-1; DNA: TGCGCCAGCAGCGGACGGACAGGGGGGAACACTGAAGCTTTCTTT; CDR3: CASSGRTGGNTEAFF
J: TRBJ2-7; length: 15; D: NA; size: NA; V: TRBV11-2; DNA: TGTGCCAGCAGCTACGCGGGACTTAACTTATACGAGCAGTACTTC; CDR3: CASSYAGLNLYEQYF
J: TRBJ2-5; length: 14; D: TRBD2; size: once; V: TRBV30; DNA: TGTGCCTGGAACCACGGACTAGCGGGGGGGATCCAGTACTTC; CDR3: CAWNHGLAGGIQYF
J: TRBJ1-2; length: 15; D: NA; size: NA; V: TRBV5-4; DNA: TGTGCCAGCAGCTTGAATATAGGAGGGCGCGATGGCTACACCTTC; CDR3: CASSLNIGGRDGYTF
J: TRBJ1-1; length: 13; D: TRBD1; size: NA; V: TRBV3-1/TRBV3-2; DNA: TGTGCCAGCAGACGACAGGGTTCAACTGAAGCTTTCTTT; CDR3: CASRRQGSTEAFF
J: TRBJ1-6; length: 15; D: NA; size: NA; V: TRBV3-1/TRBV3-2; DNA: TGTGCCAGCAGCCAAGGCGCGGGGGGTGGTTCACCCCTCCACTTT; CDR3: CASSQGAGGGSPLHF
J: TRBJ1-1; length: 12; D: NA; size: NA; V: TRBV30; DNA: TGTGCCTGGAGACAGTTGAACACTGAAGCTTTCTTT; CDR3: CAWRQLNTEAFF
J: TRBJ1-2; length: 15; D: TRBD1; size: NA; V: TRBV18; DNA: TGTGCCAGCTCACACACAGGGGATGCTAACTATGGCTACACCTTC; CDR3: CASSHTGDANYGYTF
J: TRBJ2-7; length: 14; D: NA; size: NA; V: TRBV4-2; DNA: TGTGCCAGCAGCCAAGATCACTCCTCCTACGAGCAGTACTTC; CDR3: CASSQDHSSYEQYF
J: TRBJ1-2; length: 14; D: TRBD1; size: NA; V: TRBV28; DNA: TGTGCCAGCAGTCCCGACAGGGATAACTATGGCTACACCTTC; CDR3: CASSPDRDNYGYTF
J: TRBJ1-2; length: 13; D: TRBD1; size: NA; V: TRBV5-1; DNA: TGCGCCAGCAGCCCGGGACAGGACAATGGCTACACCTTC; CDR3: CASSPGQDNGYTF
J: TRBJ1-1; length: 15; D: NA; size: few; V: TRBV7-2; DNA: TGTGCCAGCCGAGGGGGTATTAACATGAACACTGAAGCTTTCTTT; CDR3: CASRGGINMNTEAFF
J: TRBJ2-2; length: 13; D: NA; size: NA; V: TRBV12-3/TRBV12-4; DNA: TGTGCCAGCAGTTTGGGCAACACCGGGGAGCTGTTTTTT; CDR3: CASSLGNTGELFF
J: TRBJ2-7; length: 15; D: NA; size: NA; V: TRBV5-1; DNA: TGCGCCAGCAGCTTGGCTCAGGCAGGAACCTACGAGCAGTACTTC; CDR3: CASSLAQAGTYEQYF
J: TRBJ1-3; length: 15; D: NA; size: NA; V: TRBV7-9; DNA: TGTGCCAGCAGCTTAGTTTCTGGACTTGGAAACACCATATATTTT; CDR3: CASSLVSGLGNTIYF
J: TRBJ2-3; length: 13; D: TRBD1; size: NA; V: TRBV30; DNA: TGTGCCTGGGACAGGGGTCTCGCAGATACGCAGTATTTT; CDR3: CAWDRGLADTQYF
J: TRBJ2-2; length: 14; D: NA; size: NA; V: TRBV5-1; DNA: TGCGCCAGCAGCCCCTCTAAGAGCACCGGGGAGCTGTTTTTT; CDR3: CASSPSKSTGELFF